Given below is one TCR beta chain in context. Its antigen is undetermined. Germline assignment: CDR1 ENHRY and CDR2 SYGVKD. CDR3 length: 12 residues. Between the trimmed V and J ends, which lost 2 bases and 4 bases, there was a span of 6 bases. The data originate from a study of regulatory T cells in long-lasting Graves disease. Arm-PCR of CDR3 regions and iRepertoire HTBI primers were used to build TCR beta libraries. Authors' processing steps: Taken together, the samples had fewer than 70 TRBV and more than 12 TRBJ segments identified. MiXCR, run by TCRdb on the multiplex PCR reads, gives a single entry per CDR3 protein. The V and J calls and clone size are TCRdb's, not the authors'. In the table there are hundreds of thousands of distinct CDR3 sequences, 21% of which are singletons. Time point given: persistent/refractory GD, antithyroid drugs over 5 years with positive TRAb. PBMC RNA served as the TCR library source.

General study results and limits: Accuracy may have suffered from the small sample size. Segments TRBV28, TRBJ1-2 and TRBJ2-5 showed preferential usage in persistent disease.

This sequence joins TRBV10-3 and TRBJ2-7; D is perhaps TRBD1 (5 bases). This receptor was identified in a female donor with Graves disease. The sample consisted of peripheral blood mononuclear cells (PBMCs), taken when the disease was refractory, from a patient treated with antithyroid drugs. The CDR3 bases are TGTGCCATCAGTGAGAGACAGTACGAGCAGTACTTC. Protein product: CAISERQYEQYF.